Following are 26 T cell receptor beta chains from one sample sequenced in a study of T-cell memory formation after mild COVID-19. MiXCR, applied by TCRdb to the 5' RACE reads, yields one record per CDR3 protein. In the table there are 25,000 to 35,000 distinct CDR3 sequences, around 6.8% of which are singletons. Material for sequencing was PBMCs or a T cell subset sorted from them (not recorded which). All receptors come from an adult woman who had mild COVID-19 (a few samples of this study predate the infection). Cell type and time point are not known.

This clonotype appeared a single time. The chain couples TRBV12-3 or TRBV12-4 to TRBJ2-1; 7 bases fit TRBD1. The CDR3 spans 16 residues. J was trimmed by 6 bases and V by 5 bases; bases with no gene match: 13. This chain's CDR3 is CASSTTTGQAINEQFF. The CDR3 nucleotides are TGTGCCAGCAGTACAACAACTGGACAGGCCATCAATGAGCAGTTCTTC.

At least ten counts were recorded for this clonotype. V gene TRBV11-2 combines with J gene TRBJ2-1; 13 positions agree with TRBD2. V gave up 6 bases and J gave up 7 bases; unmatched junction bases: 9. From germline, CDR1 is SGHAT and CDR2 FQNNGV. The CDR3 has 16 amino acids. The CDR3 DNA follows: TGTGCCAGCAGACCAACTAGCGGGAGGGCCGGTAATGAGCAGTTCTTC. Its protein is CASRPTSGRAGNEQFF.

There are many counts of this clonotype. This chain links TRBV12-3 or TRBV12-4 with TRBJ1-6; 9 bases are shared with TRBD1. This CDR3 has 15 residues. After removal of 6 bases from V and 9 bases from J, the junction contained 9 bases not matched to a gene. DNA of the CDR3: TGTGCCAGCAGCCCCTCCGGGACAGGGAGTTCACCCCTCCACTTT. It is translated as CASSPSGTGSSPLHF.

This clonotype was counted at least ten times. The rearrangement joins TRBV7-8 to TRBJ1-1; maybe TRBD1 (5 bases). Germline values: CDR1 SGHVS, CDR2 FQNEAQ. This CDR3 is 15 amino acids long. Trimming shortened V by 6 bases and J by 0 bases, and 14 bases separated the two germline ends. The CDR3 sequence is CASRSSGALNTEAFF. DNA of the CDR3: TGTGCCAGCAGGTCCTCCGGGGCTTTGAACACTGAAGCTTTCTTT.

This clonotype came up many times. One end of the junction fails to match germline, which may point to a read error. The chain uses TRBV3-1 and TRBJ1-1, with 8 bases that match TRBD1. The CDR3 covers 17 residues. Germline values: CDR1 LGHDT, CDR2 YNNKEL (reference sequence). For the CDR3, the DNA is TGTGCCAGCAACCAAGAATGGACAGGGAGGGCCTACACTGAAGCTTTCTTT. Protein product: CASNQEWTGRAYTEAFF.

This clonotype was recorded many times. This chain uses TRBV7-2 with TRBJ2-2; TRBD2 is a possible D gene (6 bases). Germline lookup yields CDR1 SGHTA and CDR2 FQGNSA. This CDR3 comprises 16 residues. Trimming cost V 6 bases and J 8 bases, with 22 bases left between them. CDR3 in DNA: TGTGCCAGCAGATCCCGACCGACTAAGGGAGGTGGGGAGCTGTTTTTT. This codes for CASRSRPTKGGGELFF.

This clonotype was counted at least ten times. The gene calls are TRBV18 and TRBJ1-1; TRBD1 might be the D (5 bases). This CDR3 is 15 amino acids long. Per the germline V gene, CDR1 is KGHSH and CDR2 is LQKENI. Trimming cost V 3 bases and J 5 bases, with 16 bases left between them. CDR3 amino acids: CASSPADSGRTEAFF. The CDR3 coding sequence is TGTGCCAGCTCACCCGCTGACAGTGGGAGAACTGAAGCTTTCTTT.

At least ten counts were recorded for this clonotype. The rearrangement links TRBV6-6 to TRBJ1-4; 8 bases map to TRBD1. Germline CDR1 MNHNY, CDR2 SVGAGI (reference sequence). The CDR3 is 16 amino acids. V was clipped by 4 bases and J by 0 bases; unmatched bases: 4. The CDR3 sequence is CASSSTGQATNEKLFF. DNA for the CDR3: TGTGCCAGCAGTTCAACGGGACAGGCAACTAATGAAAAACTGTTTTTT.

This clonotype was observed many times. CDR3 nucleotides: TGTGCCAGCATACCCACCTACGTGTCCTACAATGAGCAGTTCTTC. Translated, it gives CASIPTYVSYNEQFF. The V call is TRBV5-5, the J call TRBJ2-1, with D unresolved. The CDR3 covers 15 residues. The ends were cut back, 6 bases at V and 1 base at J, with 14 bases in the middle. Looked up from germline, CDR1 is SGHKS and CDR2 is YYEKEE (reference sequence).

There are many counts of this clonotype. The chain couples TRBV5-1 to TRBJ2-5, with D perhaps TRBD1 (6 bases). V gave up 4 bases and J gave up 3 bases, with 16 bases separating them. The CDR3 consists of 15 residues. CDR1 and CDR2 from the germline V gene are SGHRS and YFSETQ. The CDR3 protein is CASSSGQFREETQYF. In DNA form, the CDR3 reads TGCGCCAGCAGCAGCGGACAGTTTAGGGAAGAGACCCAGTACTTC.

This clonotype showed up many times. The V gene is TRBV12-3 or TRBV12-4, the J gene TRBJ2-3; D is perhaps TRBD1 (6 bases). There are 17 residues in the CDR3. V was pared by 3 bases and J by 2 bases, with 18 bases between. The CDR3 protein is CASSFITGSGLTDTQYF. In DNA form, the CDR3 reads TGTGCCAGCAGTTTCATCACAGGGTCCGGCCTCACAGATACGCAGTATTTT.

In its sample, this clonotype was seen many times. The chain carries TRBV2 and TRBJ2-7; D is unclear. The germline CDR1 and CDR2 sequences are SNHLY and FYNNEI. This CDR3 has 14 amino acids. V was shortened by 6 bases and J by 3 bases, with 15 bases between the two germline ends. CDR3 DNA sequence: TGTGCCAGCAGATCGACTTATCTCAACTACGAGCAGTACTTC. As protein: CASRSTYLNYEQYF.

At least ten counts were recorded for this clonotype. The V call is TRBV11-2, the J call TRBJ2-5, with 10 bases aligning to TRBD1. J was trimmed by 4 bases and V by 3 bases; bases with no gene match: 8. The CDR3 is 16 residues long. Germline V gene data show CDR1 as SGHAT and CDR2 as FQNNGV. CDR3 sequence reads: CASSLGQGLGGETQYF. CDR3 DNA sequence: TGTGCCAGCAGCTTGGGACAGGGGTTAGGGGGAGAGACCCAGTACTTC.

This clonotype is classed as medium-sized (0.01 to 0.1%). The chain employs TRBV3-1 and TRBJ2-5; D is unresolved. Trimming removed 5 bases at V and 4 bases at J, with 17 bases between. Germline V lookup: CDR1 LGHDT, CDR2 YNNKEL (reference sequence). CDR3 length: 15 amino acids. This CDR3 is CASSTPRASAETQYF. The DNA for the CDR3 is TGTGCCAGCAGCACACCCCGGGCGTCGGCAGAGACCCAGTACTTC.

In this sample, this clonotype turned up a few times. One end of the junction is discordant with germline, which a read error may explain. The chain has TRBV19 and TRBJ2-7, with D uncertain. Germline assignment: CDR1 LNHDA and CDR2 SQIVND (reference sequence). This CDR3 is 15 amino acids long. The CDR3 loop is CASSISGETAYAQYF. The CDR3 DNA reads as TGTGCCAGTAGTATATCAGGAGAGACGGCCTACGCGCAGTACTTC.

In its sample, this clonotype was seen many times. The V call is TRBV5-1, the J call TRBJ2-5, with 10 positions matching TRBD2. The CDR3 covers 15 residues. CDR1 is SGHRS and CDR2 is YFSETQ in the germline V gene. Trimming cost V 0 bases and J 4 bases; bases outside gene matches: 3. The CDR3 bases are TGCGCCAGCAGCTTGGGGACTAGCGGCCGAGAGACCCAGTACTTC. As protein: CASSLGTSGRETQYF.

This clonotype was detected many times. The chain uses TRBV12-3 or TRBV12-4 and TRBJ2-7; 13 nucleotides match TRBD2. This CDR3 is 18 amino acids long. V dropped 5 bases and J dropped 1; count of bases not matched to a gene: 11. In DNA form, the CDR3 reads TGTGCCAGCAGTACCTCTACGGGGACTAGCGGGATTTCCTACGAGCAGTACTTC. This encodes CASSTSTGTSGISYEQYF.

This clonotype was counted ten times or more. The chain uses TRBV18 and TRBJ2-3; D is possibly TRBD1 (6 bases). In germline, CDR1 is KGHSH, CDR2 LQKENI. CDR3 length equals 15 residues. Trimming stripped 0 bases from V and 4 bases from J, with 11 bases between. CDR3 in DNA: TGTGCCAGCTCACCACCAGGGGGAAGAGCAGATACGCAGTATTTT. Amino acids: CASSPPGGRADTQYF.

This clonotype occurred many times. V and J are TRBV5-1 and TRBJ1-1; maybe TRBD1 (6 bases). The CDR3 contains 16 residues. V was trimmed by 2 bases and J by 0 bases, leaving 14 bases between them. Germline-derived CDR1 and CDR2 are SGHRS and YFSETQ. The CDR3, as DNA: TGCGCCAGCAGCTTACAGACAGGAGCCATGAACACTGAAGCTTTCTTT. It is translated as CASSLQTGAMNTEAFF.

This clonotype was seen ten or more times. The chain combines TRBV7-9 with TRBJ2-1, with 12 bases identical to TRBD2. Trimming at V came to 11 bases and at J to 5 bases, leaving 10 bases not matched to a gene. CDR3 length equals 15 residues. Germline lookup yields CDR1 SEHNR and CDR2 FQNEAQ (reference sequence). CDR3 DNA: TGTGCCTCGACTCCCGGGACTAGCGGGCACAATGAGCAGTTCTTC. It specifies CASTPGTSGHNEQFF.

This clonotype was observed many times. The chain combines TRBV4-2 with TRBJ1-2, with 8 bases matching TRBD1. Germline CDR1 reads LGHNA; CDR2 reads YNFKEQ. V was pared by 4 bases and J by 8 bases, with 6 bases of the junction left unmatched. The CDR3 has 13 residues. CDR3 bases: TGTGCCAGCAGCCCTGGACAGGGTCACGGCTACACCTTC. Its protein product is CASSPGQGHGYTF.

The chain uses TRBV20-1 and TRBJ2-3; 7 bases match TRBD2. Per germline, CDR1 DFQATT and CDR2 SNEGSKA (reference sequence). The length of the CDR3 is 13 residues. J was trimmed by 1 base and V by 7 bases; bases with no gene match: 5. DNA of the CDR3: TGCAGTGGTAAGCGGGGCCGCACAGATACGCAGTATTTT. It translates to CSGKRGRTDTQYF.

This clonotype was detected many times. The chain carries TRBV5-6 and TRBJ1-1; D not certain. The CDR3 contains 14 residues. Germline V lookup: CDR1 SGHDT, CDR2 YYEEEE. The ends were cut back, 2 bases at V and 1 base at J, with 9 bases in the middle. In DNA form, the CDR3 reads TGTGCCAGCAGCTTCGGGCATAAGAACACTGAAGCTTTCTTT. It encodes CASSFGHKNTEAFF.

This clonotype was counted ten times or more. The V call is TRBV5-1, the J call TRBJ1-4; 9 bases agree with TRBD1. Germline V lookup: CDR1 SGHRS, CDR2 YFSETQ. Germline trimming cut 0 bases from V and 12 bases from J; bases unmatched to any gene: 6. CDR3 length: 14 residues. The CDR3 loop reads CASSLGQGVGELFF. As DNA, the CDR3 is TGCGCCAGCAGCTTGGGACAGGGGGTCGGGGAACTGTTTTTT.

This clonotype is judged medium-sized. The chain uses TRBV5-5 and TRBJ2-1; the match to TRBD2 covers 7 bases. In germline, CDR1 is SGHKS, CDR2 YYEKEE (reference sequence). The CDR3 extends over 15 amino acids. V lost 3 bases and J lost 7; bases outside the gene matches: 10. The chain's CDR3 is CASSWPSLGGNEQFF. The DNA for the CDR3 is TGTGCCAGCAGCTGGCCCTCCTTGGGGGGGAATGAGCAGTTCTTC.

This clonotype has a count of ten or more. V and J are TRBV7-9 and TRBJ2-5; D is possibly TRBD2 (5 bases). The CDR3 loop spans 13 amino acids. V dropped 2 bases and J dropped 8 bases, with 12 bases sitting between them. Germline-derived CDR1 and CDR2 are SEHNR and FQNEAQ (reference sequence). CDR3 nucleotide sequence: TGTGCCAGCAGCTTACTCCTCGGGGTAACCCAGTACTTC. Its translation is CASSLLLGVTQYF.